These 14 T cell receptor beta chains share one sample of origin, sequenced in a study of blood T cell repertoires in COVID-19 (dated by TCRdb to 2018 to 2021). Library generation was performed with the immunoSEQ multiplex PCR assay. As stored in TCRdb, this immuneACCESS dataset retains in-frame rearrangements with V and J assigned. A fraction of the clones does not appear; measured against another copy, unresolved V genes explain less than half of the discrepancy, and the remainder lacks a known reason. This sample holds fewer than 250,000 clones; about 77% were observed only once. The ten largest account for less than 20% of the sample. The sequencing sample was made of PBMCs or T cells enriched from blood (not recorded which). Receptors originate from a woman between 50 and 59 years old with acute COVID-19.

This chain joins TRBV7-6 and TRBJ2-3; 11 bases match TRBD2. V lost 5 bases, J lost 1 base, and 11 bases stayed unmatched. This CDR3 is built from 18 residues. Germline CDR1 and CDR2: SGHVS and FNYEAQ. The CDR3 DNA follows: TGTGCCAGCAGCCCCTTAGGCCCACTAGCGGGGGGCACAGATACGCAGTATTTT. The encoded protein is CASSPLGPLAGGTDTQYF.

V and J are TRBV3-1 (or the pseudogene TRBV3-2) and TRBJ1-4, with TRBD1 matching over 7 bases. CDR1 and CDR2 from the germline V gene are LGHDT and YNNKEL (reference sequence). V was clipped by 4 bases and J by 8 bases; unmatched bases: 7. The CDR3 spans 14 residues. Here the CDR3 reads CASSLEGAGEKLFF. The CDR3 nucleotides read TGTGCCAGCAGCCTAGAGGGGGCAGGGGAAAAACTGTTTTTT.

The chain links TRBV10-1 to TRBJ1-1; 9 bases fit TRBD1. Trimming removed 8 bases from V and 6 bases from J; junction bases left unmatched: 10. Germline values: CDR1 WNHNN, CDR2 SYGVQD (reference sequence). CDR3 length: 14 amino acids. The CDR3 is CASQGGQGRPEAFF. The CDR3 DNA sequence: TGCGCCAGCCAAGGTGGACAGGGGAGGCCTGAAGCTTTCTTT.

The chain combines TRBV9 with TRBJ1-2; D gene ambiguous. The CDR3 is 14 residues long. Trimming took off 3 bases at V and 8 bases at J, with 17 bases between the two ends. Germline V CDR1 and CDR2: SGDLS, YYNGEE. CDR3 sequence (DNA): TGTGCCAGCAGCGCCGACCGAGGGCCGTGGGGCTACACCTTC. This encodes CASSADRGPWGYTF.

J is TRBJ2-3 and V is TRBV18; maybe TRBD2 (6 bases). V was clipped by 6 bases and J by 2 bases, with 15 bases between them. CDR3 length equals 15 residues. Germline CDR1 is KGHSH and CDR2 is LQKENI. CDR3 residues: CASSLIGGITDTQYF. In DNA form, the CDR3 reads TGTGCCAGCTCCCTAATCGGGGGAATCACAGATACGCAGTATTTT.

This clone was counted a few times. This chain links TRBV24-1 with TRBJ2-2; 9 bases fit TRBD2. CDR3 length: 19 residues. The germline CDR1 and CDR2 sequences are KGHDR and SFDVKD. V lost 3 bases to trimming and J lost 4 bases; unmatched junction nucleotides: 14. CDR3 coding DNA: TGTGCCACCAGTGATCCCGTGTGGCGGGGGGGCCTGGGCACCGGGGAGCTGTTTTTT. This gives the protein CATSDPVWRGGLGTGELFF.

The chain couples TRBV6-5 to TRBJ1-5; 7 nucleotides line up with TRBD1. CDR3 length: 15 amino acids. Germline CDR1 is MNHEY and CDR2 is SVGAGI. V trimming: 6 bases; J trimming: 7 bases; junction bases outside the gene matches: 12. The CDR3 DNA follows: TGTGCCAGCAGCTTTTGGGACAGAGAGAGGCAGCCCCAGCATTTT. It encodes CASSFWDRERQPQHF.

V gene TRBV5-4 combines with J gene TRBJ1-6; D not resolved. The CDR3 sequence is 13 residues long. The germline gives CDR1 SGHNT, CDR2 YYREEE (reference sequence). The CDR3 DNA reads TGTGGTAGTAGACAAAACCTTAATTCACCCCTCCACTTT. Its protein product is CGSRQNLNSPLHF.

The V gene is TRBV3-1 (or the pseudogene TRBV3-2), the J gene TRBJ2-5, with 9 bases fitting TRBD1. The CDR3 runs to 13 residues. After removal of 3 bases from V and 7 bases from J, the junction contained 3 bases not matched to a gene. CDR1 LGHDT and CDR2 YNNKEL come from the germline V gene (reference sequence). The CDR3 region is CASSQDRGGTQYF. The CDR3 nucleotides read TGTGCCAGCAGCCAGGACAGGGGAGGGACCCAGTACTTC.

V and J are TRBV12-3 or TRBV12-4 and TRBJ1-2, with a tentative D call TRBD1 (6 bases). The CDR3 is 13 residues long. V shed 6 bases and J shed 7 bases, with 15 bases lying between them. CDR3 amino acids: CASSPQGRGGYTF. The CDR3 nucleotides are TGTGCCAGCAGCCCCCAGGGGCGCGGTGGCTACACCTTC.

The J gene is TRBJ2-5, the V gene TRBV7-9, with D unresolved. The CDR3 sequence is 14 residues long. Trimming removed 1 base from V and 5 bases from J, with 11 bases in between. Germline lookup yields CDR1 SEHNR and CDR2 FQNEAQ (reference sequence). DNA of the CDR3: TGTGCCAGCAGCTTAGTAGCTACGCAGGAGACCCAGTACTTC. Encoded protein: CASSLVATQETQYF. Drawing the rest from reference TRBV7-9 and TRBJ2-5, the complete variable domain is DTGVSQNPRHKITKRGQNVTFRCDPISEHNRLYWYRQTLGQGPEFLTYFQNEAQLEKSRLLSDRFSAERPKGSFSTLEIQRTEQGDSAMYLCASSLVATQETQYFGPGTRLLVL.

The chain carries TRBV3-1 (or the pseudogene TRBV3-2) and TRBJ1-1; D is possibly TRBD1 (6 bases). Germline values: CDR1 LGHDT, CDR2 YNNKEL (reference sequence). V was pared by 9 bases and J by 1 base, with 15 bases between. There are 14 residues in the CDR3. The CDR3: CASKSGDKNTEAFF. CDR3 in DNA: TGTGCCAGTAAGTCAGGGGATAAGAACACTGAAGCTTTCTTT.

The chain uses TRBV7-2 and TRBJ2-3; 10 bases map to TRBD2. Germline values: CDR1 SGHTA, CDR2 FQGNSA. J was trimmed by 5 bases and V by 5 bases; bases with no gene match: 10. The CDR3 is made up of 16 amino acids. CDR3 protein: CASSHQAGGPRDTQYF. The CDR3 coding sequence is TGTGCCAGCAGCCACCAAGCGGGGGGGCCAAGAGATACGCAGTATTTT.

The chain is built from TRBV10-3 and TRBJ2-5; 7 positions match TRBD2. The ends lost 9 bases at V and 3 bases at J; junction bases unmatched: 7. This CDR3 is 13 amino acids long. The germline gives CDR1 ENHRY, CDR2 SYGVKD. The CDR3 region is CAIRYGTKETQYF. The CDR3 DNA is TGTGCCATACGTTACGGGACTAAAGAGACCCAGTACTTC.